The subject of this entry is one T cell receptor (beta chain). Which antigen it targets is not known. Base-call qualities are not available, and no considerably larger clone is one nucleotide away. The sample belongs to a study of T cells in Graves' hyperthyroidism and ophthalmopathy (dated by TCRdb to about 2019). A note on the overall study: Peripheral blood was sampled at the time of initial diagnosis, prior to any treatment. In addition, the study compared T-cell repertoires in thyroid tissue and in blood from 6 or 7 Graves' hyperthyroidism patients. Once sampling was done, hyperthyroidism patients were given methimazole at a starting dose of 30 mg daily, whereas ophthalmopathy patients were given high-dose intravenous methylprednisolone. Prospective prediction of ophthalmopathy was tested in an independent validation cohort of some 19 hyperthyroidism patients and roughly 16 patients who later progressed to ophthalmopathy. The approximately 98 discovery patients were randomly divided into training and test sets at a 7:3 ratio. The paper reports TCR Vbeta CDR3 sequencing of approximately 130 peripheral blood samples: 43 ophthalmopathy, 70 to 85 hyperthyroidism and approximately 17 progressor patients. TCR V-J signatures able to tell the groups apart were searched for in a discovery cohort of some 97 patients, of whom roughly 42 had Graves' ophthalmopathy and roughly 58 had stable Graves' hyperthyroidism.

Including the terminal cysteine and phenylalanine, the CDR3 comprises 14 residues. Of the read, only the CDR3 DNA is kept; its 42 bases are in frame from base 1. CDR1 and CDR2 are drawn from the germline V gene: MNHNS, SASEGT. Trimming removed 6 bases from V and 10 bases from J; the gene matches leave 13 bases unexplained. Moderately to severely active disease, a Clinical Activity Score of at least 3, a NOSPECS grade of at least 4, and a duration under 3 months were present in ophthalmopathy patients. Any patient with an uncontrolled infection, another autoimmune disease, pregnancy or lactation was excluded. Diagnoses were based on clinical symptoms, serum thyroxine and TRAb, thyroid ultrasound and orbital computed tomography. PBMCs were isolated from more than 8 ml of fresh peripheral blood by Ficoll-Paque density gradient centrifugation. Total RNA was extracted using Trizol reagent, and RNA quality was assessed on an Agilent 2100 Bioanalyzer.

The TCR beta CDR3 regions were amplified from the RNA transcripts. The TCR CDR3 was subjected to a first round of RT-PCR using the HTBI primer set and the Qiagen OneStep RT-PCR kit. Libraries were constructed in a second round of multiplex PCR, after which size selection and purification were performed. Sequencing of the libraries was done on an Illumina HiSeq2000 using paired-end 100 bp reads. In the source study's methods: SOAPnuke was used to process the raw data, removing reads that contained adapters or uncalled bases, had a mean Phred below 15, or lacked an exact match to the constant primer or identifier. COPE v1.2.5 was used to merge the high-quality paired reads, and each unique nucleotide sequence was defined as a clonotype. MiTCR v1.1 was used to align the clonotypes against IMGT TRBV, TRBD and TRBJ reference segments. Only V-J combinations with frequency above 0.0001, covering 98% to 99.2% of repertoires, were analysed. A TCS score was defined as the ratio of F50 (clonal expansion) to E x V (chaos), with BLOSUM62-based TCRdist applied between CDR3 peptides within each V-J. Welch's t-statistics and random forest reduced 500 to 550 V-J features to some 14, which were used in a naive Bayes classifier (R e1071). The raw public reads went through TCRdb reprocessing: fastp at Q25, MiXCR clone calling, in-frame beta chains kept. Records with the same CDR3 protein are collapsed into one entry carrying the most frequent genes and DNA. The V and J calls were not made by the authors but by TCRdb's processing. The sample includes approximately 690,000 distinct CDR3 sequences, with about a fifth observed a single time. The ten largest clonotypes hold around a third of the sample.

Findings and caveats that apply to the study as a whole: Blood samples also contained most of the expanded thyroid clonotypes (frequency above 0.001), which suggests that blood repertoires may reflect thyroid immune responses. In validation, progression to ophthalmopathy was predicted by the model with nearly 71% sensitivity and 72.22% specificity, a median of about 6.4 months before onset. In cross-validation, a model built on a 13 V-J signature told ophthalmopathy apart from stable hyperthyroidism with roughly 87% sensitivity and about 81% specificity, and in testing the same model reached 80%/75%. Sample size was not statistically predetermined, and blinding of investigators to group allocation was not performed.

Sequenced sample: blood. The clonotype comes from a man younger than 45 with Graves' ophthalmopathy. The sequence links TRBV6-1 to TRBJ1-2; 8 middle bases align to TRBD1. The CDR3 loop reads CASSLSRGRALYTF. Here is the DNA: TGTGCCAGCAGCCTGTCCAGGGGGCGGGCCCTCTACACCTTC.